The source of this TCR beta chain is a study of cytomegalovirus exposure and HLA in healthy donors. In the study overall: Earlier work reported some 110 million unique TCR beta sequences from roughly 180 million T cells. Study conclusions and caveats: A previous analysis found most TCR beta V segments productive roughly 87% or roughly 30% of the time. Cytomegalovirus-associated TCR beta chains were listed, numbering some 170.

PCR used 60 Vbeta primers and 13 Jbeta primers. Profiled with immunoSEQ multiplex PCR; TCRdb holds only in-frame clones, not every one. The sample holds 85,000 to 130,000 clones, around three quarters seen once. This clone is a singleton in its sample. Its antigen remains unidentified. This CDR3 has 15 residues. V was clipped by 6 bases and J by 5 bases, with 19 bases between them. Germline V lookup: CDR1 MRHNA, CDR2 SNTAGT. Sequences were obtained from PBMCs. This chain links TRBV6-4 with TRBJ1-2; D remains ambiguous. The TCR comes from a woman aged 50 to 60 in good health and CMV-seropositive. This CDR3 is CASREGPSGLYGYTF. The CDR3 nucleotides are TGTGCCAGCAGGGAAGGACCGTCGGGGTTATATGGCTACACCTTC.